This TCR beta chain came from a study of CD8+ T cells in alopecia areata. Study-level background: Severity of treated patients was scored by affected scalp percentage. Findings and limits, study-wide: Many of the expanded lesional clones endured in scalp and blood while on tofacitinib. Normal skin contains resident alphabeta T cells, and these are also sequenced in scalp samples. TCR sharing was clearer in mice than between patients, perhaps partly owing to patient HLA diversity.

As regards this clone: What it binds is not known.

Investigators isolated RNA and reverse transcribed it into cDNA to act as the sequencing template. Profiled with immunoSEQ multiplex PCR; TCRdb holds only in-frame clones, not every one. The table includes under 200,000 clones, roughly 65% detected once. V lost 0 bases to trimming and J lost 7 bases, with 2 bases between them. Germline CDR1 reads SGDLS; CDR2 reads YYNGEE. The CDR3 has 11 residues. The treatment is: oral pan-JAK inhibitor, 5-10 mg twice daily. The sample in question was CD4+ T cells sorted from blood, obtained at week 4, from a patient treated with tofacitinib. The sequence came from a human donor with alopecia areata. The J gene is TRBJ2-1, the V gene TRBV9; D unresolved. CDR3 loop: CASSVENEQFF. DNA of the CDR3: TGTGCCAGCAGCGTAGAAAATGAGCAGTTCTTC. The entire variable domain, with the rest obtained from reference TRBV9 and TRBJ2-1, is as follows: DSGVTQTPKHLITATGQRVTLRCSPRSGDLSVYWYQQSLDQGLQFLIQYYNGEERAKGNILERFSAQQFPDLHSELNLSSLELGDSALYFCASSVENEQFFGPGTRLTVL.